The 25 T cell receptor beta chains given below trace back to one sample, sequenced in a study of T cells after yellow fever vaccination. TCRdb re-analysed the 5' RACE reads in MiXCR, keeping a single row per CDR3 protein. Among some 120,000 distinct CDR3 sequences, roughly 8.2% were seen once, and the ten largest hold almost 40%. Sequencing used CD8+ T cells sorted from PBMCs, obtained on the day of the yellow fever booster vaccination. The receptors originated from a young man who received the YFV17D yellow fever vaccine.

The V gene is TRBV7-2, the J gene TRBJ2-7; D uncertain. Germline V CDR1 and CDR2: SGHTA, FQGNSA. Trimming pared 1 base from V and 11 bases from J, leaving 21 bases between. This CDR3 contains 15 residues. The CDR3, as DNA: TGTGCCAGCAGCTTAGACCCCTCACGGACGGCCGTCGAGTACTTC. This sequence encodes CASSLDPSRTAVEYF.

There are a few counts of this clonotype. V usage is TRBV27 and J usage is TRBJ2-6, with D possibly being TRBD1 or TRBD2 (5 bases each). The CDR3 loop spans 16 amino acids. Germline values: CDR1 MNHEY, CDR2 SMNVEV (reference sequence). The germline V and J ends were trimmed by 6 bases and 4 bases, with 16 bases remaining between them. CDR3 sequence: CASSWINGAGANVLTF. The CDR3 coding sequence is TGTGCCAGCAGCTGGATCAACGGGGCCGGGGCCAACGTCCTGACTTTC.

The rearrangement uses TRBV3-1 and TRBJ2-3; TRBD2 matches 8 bases. V trimming: 4 bases; J trimming: 4 bases; junction bases outside the gene matches: 10. In germline, CDR1 is LGHDT, CDR2 YNNKEL (reference sequence). The CDR3 extends over 16 amino acids. The CDR3 is CASSLTEAGGPDTQYF. Written as DNA, the CDR3 is TGTGCCAGCAGCCTGACCGAGGCGGGGGGCCCAGATACGCAGTATTTT.

Note on this clonotype: This may be a read error: a much more frequent sequence differs by one nucleotide. J is TRBJ2-3 and V is TRBV7-9, with D uncertain. Trimming removed 5 bases at V and 8 bases at J, with 8 bases between. The CDR3 has 11 residues. Germline V gene data show CDR1 as SEHNR and CDR2 as FQNEAQ (reference sequence). The CDR3 here is CASSPGVTQYF. In DNA, the CDR3 is TGTGCCAGCAGCCCCGGCGTTACGCAGTATTTT.

This clonotype was detected only a few times. The chain joins TRBV11-2 to TRBJ1-2; no firm D call. CDR1 and CDR2 (germline): SGHAT, FQNNGV. Between the trimmed V and J ends, which lost 6 bases and 4 bases, there was a span of 12 bases. CDR3 size: 13 residues. The CDR3 coding sequence is TGTGCCAGCAGAATGGACGGGAGCTATGGCTACACCTTC. This gives the protein CASRMDGSYGYTF.

The chain recombines TRBV19 with TRBJ1-1; TRBD1 is a possible D gene (6 bases). Germline values: CDR1 LNHDA, CDR2 SQIVND (reference sequence). The V and J ends lost 3 bases and 5 bases respectively, with 13 bases between them. CDR3 length equals 14 residues. CDR3 nucleotide sequence: TGTGCCAGTAGTATCACAGGGTCTCAGACTGAAGCTTTCTTT. Its translation: CASSITGSQTEAFF.

The chain uses TRBV7-8 and TRBJ2-7, with D possibly TRBD1 on 6 matching bases. V dropped 3 bases and J dropped 3 bases, with 12 bases sitting between them. This CDR3 is 14 amino acids long. Germline values: CDR1 SGHVS, CDR2 FQNEAQ. In DNA form, the CDR3 reads TGTGCCAGCAGCTTGGTGACAGGTAACTACGAGCAGTACGTC. Translated: CASSLVTGNYEQYV.

This clonotype was detected only a few times. The chain is built from TRBV5-1 and TRBJ1-1; D is perhaps TRBD1 (5 bases). Deletions cut 2 bases from V and 1 base from J, with 9 bases between. The CDR3 runs to 14 residues. Germline V lookup: CDR1 SGHRS, CDR2 YFSETQ. The CDR3 DNA reads as TGCGCCAGCAGCTTACGCAGGGCGAACACTGAAGCTTTCTTT. It specifies CASSLRRANTEAFF.

V is TRBV7-9 and J is TRBJ1-4, with unresolved D. The CDR3 runs 12 residues. Trimming left V 0 bases short and J 10 bases short, with 6 bases between. The germline V gene has CDR1 SEHNR and CDR2 FQNEAQ (reference sequence). The CDR3 DNA reads TGTGCCAGCAGCTTAGCAGGAGGAAAACTGTTTTTT. Protein sequence: CASSLAGGKLFF.

This rearrangement joins TRBV4-1 to TRBJ2-7; D may be TRBD1 (5 bases). V gave up 0 bases and J gave up 7 bases, with 19 bases separating them. This CDR3 region has 16 residues. Per the germline V gene, CDR1 is MGHRA and CDR2 is YSYEKL. This CDR3 reads CASSQDNGHPGFEQYV. The DNA of the CDR3 is TGCGCCAGCAGCCAAGATAACGGACACCCCGGTTTTGAGCAGTACGTC.

This clonotype was seen a few times. The chain recombines TRBV2 with TRBJ2-2; TRBD2 matches 8 bases. J was trimmed by 9 bases and V by 5 bases; bases with no gene match: 5. Germline V gene lookup returns CDR1 SNHLY and CDR2 FYNNEI. CDR3 length equals 13 residues. The CDR3 bases are TGTGCCAGCAGTCCCCGGGAGGGCAGGGAGCTGTTTTTT. Translating gives CASSPREGRELFF.

This clonotype showed up just a few times. The chain is built from TRBV20-1 and TRBJ1-2; D is uncertain. Germline CDR1 DFQATT, CDR2 SNEGSKA (reference sequence). The CDR3 runs 10 residues. The V end was cut by 5 bases, the J end by 5 bases, with 6 bases between. CDR3: CSAGMYGYTF. The DNA of the CDR3 is TGCAGTGCTGGGATGTATGGCTACACCTTC.

This clonotype was picked up a small number of times. The chain has TRBV2 and TRBJ1-2; TRBD1 aligns across 8 bases. Germline trimming cut 8 bases from V and 4 bases from J; bases unmatched to any gene: 6. The CDR3 runs to 13 residues. Germline V CDR1 and CDR2: SNHLY, FYNNEI. The CDR3 is CASPTGVGYGYTF. The CDR3 DNA sequence: TGTGCCAGCCCGACAGGGGTAGGCTATGGCTACACCTTC.

The chain couples TRBV5-1 to TRBJ2-1; the D gene is possibly TRBD1 (5 bases). This CDR3 has 15 residues. The germline V and J ends were trimmed by 4 bases and 0 bases, with 11 bases remaining between them. CDR1 and CDR2 (germline): SGHRS, YFSETQ. The CDR3 bases are TGCGCCAGCAGCACCGGACAAGGCTCCTACAATGAGCAGTTCTTC. Translated, it gives CASSTGQGSYNEQFF. Together with reference TRBV5-1 and TRBJ2-1, the CDR3 gives the full variable domain: KAGVTQTPRYLIKTRGQQVTLSCSPISGHRSVSWYQQTPGQGLQFLFEYFSETQRNKGNFPGRFSGRQFSNSRSEMNVSTLELGDSALYLCASSTGQGSYNEQFFGPGTRLTVL.

This chain joins TRBV2 and TRBJ1-5; D may be TRBD1 (6 bases). The germline gives CDR1 SNHLY, CDR2 FYNNEI. V shed 6 bases and J shed 0 bases, with 15 bases lying between them. This CDR3 spans 16 amino acids. The CDR3 DNA follows: TGTGCCAGCAGCCCGGGACATTTTAATAGCAATCAGCCCCAGCATTTT. It specifies CASSPGHFNSNQPQHF.

This clonotype was detected only a few times. The rearrangement joins TRBV11-1 to TRBJ2-5, with 11 bases aligning to TRBD2. The CDR3 contains 16 residues. V lost 1 base to trimming and J lost 2 bases; unmatched junction nucleotides: 3. Germline values: CDR1 SGHAT, CDR2 FQDESV (reference sequence). The CDR3 bases are TGTGCCAGCAGCTTAGTTGCTAGCGGGGGGCAAGAGACCCAGTACTTC. Translated, it gives CASSLVASGGQETQYF.

The rearrangement joins TRBV7-6 to TRBJ1-2, with a weak D call TRBD1 (5 bases). The CDR3 is 15 residues long. Germline lookup yields CDR1 SGHVS and CDR2 FNYEAQ. V gave up 1 base and J gave up 4 bases, with 13 bases separating them. For the CDR3, the DNA is TGTGCCAGCAGCTTAGGCGCAGGGACTGGCTATGGCTACACCTTC. Its protein product is CASSLGAGTGYGYTF.

V usage is TRBV20-1 and J usage is TRBJ1-1, with TRBD1 matching over 9 bases. The CDR3 has 13 amino acids. Germline CDR1 reads DFQATT; CDR2 reads SNEGSKA (reference sequence). V trimming: 5 bases; J trimming: 8 bases; junction bases outside the gene matches: 9. This CDR3 reads CSARRTGETEAFF. In DNA form, the CDR3 reads TGCAGTGCTCGACGGACAGGGGAAACCGAAGCTTTCTTT.

A few counts support this clonotype. V usage is TRBV11-2 and J usage is TRBJ2-7; possible D gene TRBD1, 5 bases. CDR3 size: 17 residues. V was pared by 5 bases and J by 0 bases, with 20 bases between. Germline V CDR1 and CDR2: SGHAT, FQNNGV. This CDR3 is CASSLTGKTDHSYEQYF. The CDR3 nucleotides read TGTGCCAGCAGCCTAACCGGCAAGACAGATCACTCCTACGAGCAGTACTTC.

In its sample, this clonotype was seen a few times. The CDR3 DNA follows: TGCGCCAGCCAGATTGCAGGGAAAAGCTCCTACGAGCAGTACTTC. It is translated as CASQIAGKSSYEQYF. This sequence joins TRBV23-1 and TRBJ2-7; D may be TRBD1 (5 bases). TRBV23-1 counts as an open reading frame of uncertain function. With 8 bases removed from V and 0 bases from J, the gap between germline ends came to 17 bases. This CDR3 comprises 15 residues.

The CDR3 bases are TGTGCCAGCAGCCTAGGGGAGGGTCTGGATGGCTACACCTTC. Translation gives CASSLGEGLDGYTF. The chain has TRBV7-9 and TRBJ1-2; TRBD1 might be the D (5 bases). Trimming left V 5 bases short and J 6 bases short, with 16 bases between. The germline CDR1 and CDR2 sequences are SEHNR and FQNEAQ (reference sequence). The CDR3 totals 14 residues. Looking up the rest from reference TRBV7-9 and TRBJ1-2 gives the full variable domain: DTGVSQNPRHKITKRGQNVTFRCDPISEHNRLYWYRQTLGQGPEFLTYFQNEAQLEKSRLLSDRFSAERPKGSFSTLEIQRTEQGDSAMYLCASSLGEGLDGYTFGSGTRLTVV.

For this clonotype: At one end the junction does not follow the germline gene, possibly because of a read error. The V gene is TRBV3-1, the J gene TRBJ2-7; D is uncertain. The CDR3 is 10 amino acids. The germline V gene encodes CDR1 LGHDT and CDR2 YNNKEL (reference sequence). In nucleotides, the CDR3 is TGTGCCAGCTGCCATTGGCGTAGGAGTTTC. This codes for CASCHWRRSF.

The sample holds a few counts of this clonotype. The V gene is TRBV25-1, the J gene TRBJ2-5; D is possibly TRBD1 (6 bases). This CDR3 spans 13 amino acids. V was clipped by 1 base and J by 5 bases, with 8 bases between them. CDR1 and CDR2 (germline): MGHDK, SYGVNS. In DNA, the CDR3 is TGTGCCAGCAGTGAATTCAGGGGTGAGACCCAGTACTTC. Translation gives CASSEFRGETQYF.

There are many counts of this clonotype. This rearrangement joins TRBV6-6 to TRBJ2-5, with D possibly being TRBD2 (6 bases). CDR3 length equals 15 residues. The germline V gene encodes CDR1 MNHNY and CDR2 SVGAGI (reference sequence). V was shortened by 3 bases and J by 5 bases, with 16 bases between the two germline ends. The CDR3 bases are TGTGCCAGCAGTTATCTTACAGGAGGGCGGGAGACCCAGTACTTC. It translates to CASSYLTGGRETQYF.

The chain couples TRBV5-4 to TRBJ2-4, with D possibly being TRBD1 (6 bases). This CDR3 has 17 amino acids. Trimming stripped 0 bases from V and 0 bases from J, with 13 bases between. Germline assignment: CDR1 SGHNT and CDR2 YYREEE (reference sequence). Here the CDR3 reads CASSLEGGYLAKNIQYF. As DNA, the CDR3 is TGTGCCAGCAGCTTGGAAGGGGGTTATCTAGCCAAAAACATTCAGTACTTC.